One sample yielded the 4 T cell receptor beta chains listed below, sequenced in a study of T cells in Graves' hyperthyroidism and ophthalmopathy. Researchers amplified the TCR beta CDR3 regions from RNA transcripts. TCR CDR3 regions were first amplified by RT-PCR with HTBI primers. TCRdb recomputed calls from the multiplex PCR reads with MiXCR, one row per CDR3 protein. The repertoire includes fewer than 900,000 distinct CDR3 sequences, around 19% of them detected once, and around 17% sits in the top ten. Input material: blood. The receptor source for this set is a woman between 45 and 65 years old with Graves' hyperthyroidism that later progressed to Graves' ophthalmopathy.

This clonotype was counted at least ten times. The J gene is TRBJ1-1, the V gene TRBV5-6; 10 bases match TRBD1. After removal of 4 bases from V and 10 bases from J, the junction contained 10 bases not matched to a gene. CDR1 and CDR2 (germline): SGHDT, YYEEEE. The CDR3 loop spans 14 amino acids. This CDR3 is CASSPDRGLSRAFF. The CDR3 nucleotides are TGTGCCAGCAGCCCCGACAGGGGGCTAAGTAGAGCTTTCTTT.

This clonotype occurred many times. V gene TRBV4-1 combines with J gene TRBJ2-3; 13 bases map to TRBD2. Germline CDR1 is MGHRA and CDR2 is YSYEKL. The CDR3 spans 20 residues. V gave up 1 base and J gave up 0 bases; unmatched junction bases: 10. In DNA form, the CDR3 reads TGCGCCAGCAGCCAAGCATTGTCGGGACTAGCGGGACCTAGCACAGATACGCAGTATTTT. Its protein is CASSQALSGLAGPSTDTQYF.

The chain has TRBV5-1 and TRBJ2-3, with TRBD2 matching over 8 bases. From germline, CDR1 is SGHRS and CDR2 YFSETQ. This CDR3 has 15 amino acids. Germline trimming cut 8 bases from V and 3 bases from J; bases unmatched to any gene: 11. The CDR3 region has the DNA TGCGCCAGTGTTGTCGCGGGGGGCGAGACAGATACGCAGTATTTT. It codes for CASVVAGGETDTQYF.

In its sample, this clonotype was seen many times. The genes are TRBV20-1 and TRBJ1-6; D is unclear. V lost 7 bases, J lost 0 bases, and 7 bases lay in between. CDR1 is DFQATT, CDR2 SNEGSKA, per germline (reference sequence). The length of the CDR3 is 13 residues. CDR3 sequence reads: CSVMGSYNSPLHF. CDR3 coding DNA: TGCAGTGTAATGGGCTCCTATAATTCACCCCTCCACTTT.